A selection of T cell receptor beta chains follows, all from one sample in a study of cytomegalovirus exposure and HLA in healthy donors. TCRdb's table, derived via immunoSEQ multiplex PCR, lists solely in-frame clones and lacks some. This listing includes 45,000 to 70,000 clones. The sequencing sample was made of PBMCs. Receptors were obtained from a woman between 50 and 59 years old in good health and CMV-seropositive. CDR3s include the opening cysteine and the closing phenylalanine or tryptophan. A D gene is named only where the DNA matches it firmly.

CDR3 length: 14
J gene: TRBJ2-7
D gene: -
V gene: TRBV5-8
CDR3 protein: CASSLQGTTYEQYF
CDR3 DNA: TGTGCCAGCAGCTTGCAGGGGACAACCTACGAGCAGTACTTC

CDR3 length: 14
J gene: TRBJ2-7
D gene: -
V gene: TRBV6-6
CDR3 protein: CASGDSPEVGEQYF
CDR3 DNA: TGTGCCAGCGGAGACAGCCCAGAAGTTGGCGAGCAGTACTTC

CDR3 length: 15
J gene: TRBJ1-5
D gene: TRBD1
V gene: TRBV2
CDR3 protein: CASSYTQGAGQPQHF
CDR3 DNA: TGTGCCAGCAGTTACACGCAGGGGGCAGGTCAGCCCCAGCATTTT

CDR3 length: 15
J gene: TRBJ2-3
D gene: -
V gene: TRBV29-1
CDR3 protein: CSVRGIRLSTDTQYF
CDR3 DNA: TGCAGCGTTAGGGGGATCCGTCTTAGCACAGATACGCAGTATTTT

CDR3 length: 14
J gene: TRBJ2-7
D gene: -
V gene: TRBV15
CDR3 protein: CATSREAYSYEQYF
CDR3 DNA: TGTGCCACCAGCAGAGAGGCGTACAGCTACGAGCAGTACTTC

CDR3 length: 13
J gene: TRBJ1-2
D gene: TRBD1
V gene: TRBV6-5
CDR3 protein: CASSQRQGNGYTF
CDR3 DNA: TGTGCCAGCAGTCAGAGACAGGGGAATGGCTACACCTTC

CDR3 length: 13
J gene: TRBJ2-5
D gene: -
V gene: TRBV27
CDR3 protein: CASSPLQVETQYF
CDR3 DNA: TGTGCCAGCAGTCCACTTCAGGTGGAGACCCAGTACTTC

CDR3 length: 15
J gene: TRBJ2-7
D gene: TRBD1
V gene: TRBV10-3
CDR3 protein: CAISGPDRTLYEQYF
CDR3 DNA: TGTGCCATCAGTGGCCCGGACAGGACGCTCTACGAGCAGTACTTC

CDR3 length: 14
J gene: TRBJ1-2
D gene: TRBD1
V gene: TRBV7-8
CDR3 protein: CASSRQGTDYGYTF
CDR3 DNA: TGTGCCAGCAGCCGCCAGGGGACAGACTATGGCTACACCTTC

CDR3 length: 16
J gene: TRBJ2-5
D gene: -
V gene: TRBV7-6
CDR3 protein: CASSYTGRGNQETQYF
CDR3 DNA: TGTGCCAGCAGCTATACGGGGAGGGGGAACCAAGAGACCCAGTACTTC

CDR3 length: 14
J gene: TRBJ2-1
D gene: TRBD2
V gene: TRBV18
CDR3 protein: CASSPPGGGNEQFF
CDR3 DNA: TGTGCCAGCTCACCCCCCGGGGGGGGCAATGAGCAGTTCTTC

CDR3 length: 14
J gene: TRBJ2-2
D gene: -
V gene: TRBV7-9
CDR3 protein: CASQGTLNTGELFF
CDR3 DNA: TGTGCCAGCCAAGGGACTTTAAACACCGGGGAGCTGTTTTTT

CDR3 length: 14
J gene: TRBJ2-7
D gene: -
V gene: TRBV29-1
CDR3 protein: CSVEDWTSFGEQYF
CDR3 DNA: TGCAGCGTTGAAGATTGGACTTCCTTTGGGGAGCAGTACTTC

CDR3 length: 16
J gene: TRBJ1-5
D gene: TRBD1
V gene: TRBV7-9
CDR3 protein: CASSFSGTGANQPQHF
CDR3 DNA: TGTGCCAGCAGCTTCTCCGGGACAGGGGCGAATCAGCCCCAGCATTTT

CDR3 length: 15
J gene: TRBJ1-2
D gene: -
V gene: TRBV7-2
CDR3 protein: CASSSQPTGFYGYTF
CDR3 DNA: TGTGCCAGCAGCTCGCAACCAACAGGATTCTATGGCTACACCTTC